The rows below give T cell receptor beta chains drawn from one sample of a study of shared clonotypes between healthy human individuals. Libraries were prepared by immunoSEQ multiplex PCR; TCRdb keeps only in-frame clonotypes and omits some of them. The sample has 1.6 million or so clones, 98% seen once. The sample consisted of naive CD4+ T cells sorted from blood. These receptors came from a man aged 25 to 45 in good health. CDR3s include the opening cysteine and the closing phenylalanine or tryptophan. Fields, in order: V gene, D gene, clone size, J gene, CDR3 protein, CDR3 DNA. A D gene is named only where the DNA matches it firmly. The size entry is marked missing in some rows and otherwise reads once, few, many or a size class.

v_call: TRBV28; d_call: .; clone_size: .; j_call: TRBJ1-3; cdr3_aa: CASRNPGNTIYF; cdr3_nt: TGTGCCAGCAGAAACCCGGGAAACACCATATATTTT
v_call: TRBV5-8; d_call: .; clone_size: .; j_call: TRBJ1-4; cdr3_aa: CASSLRVGSQGEKLFF; cdr3_nt: TGTGCCAGCAGCTTACGTGTAGGGAGTCAGGGTGAAAAACTGTTTTTT
v_call: TRBV27; d_call: .; clone_size: .; j_call: TRBJ1-1; cdr3_aa: CASSPQGRGTEAFF; cdr3_nt: TGTGCCAGCAGTCCCCAAGGGAGGGGGACTGAAGCTTTCTTT
v_call: TRBV6-5; d_call: TRBD2; clone_size: .; j_call: TRBJ2-1; cdr3_aa: CASSRLAGGYEQFF; cdr3_nt: TGTGCCAGCAGCCGACTAGCGGGAGGCTATGAGCAGTTCTTC
v_call: TRBV9; d_call: .; clone_size: once; j_call: TRBJ2-2; cdr3_aa: CASTRTGELFF; cdr3_nt: TGTGCCAGCACCCGCACCGGGGAGCTGTTTTTT
v_call: TRBV5-1; d_call: TRBD2; clone_size: .; j_call: TRBJ2-4; cdr3_aa: CASSLDALTGLQLAKNIQYF; cdr3_nt: TGCGCCAGCAGCTTGGATGCATTAACGGGACTACAATTAGCCAAAAACATTCAGTACTTC
v_call: TRBV28; d_call: TRBD2; clone_size: few; j_call: TRBJ2-7; cdr3_aa: CASSFSAAGGPYEQYF; cdr3_nt: TGTGCCAGCAGTTTCTCCGCTGCGGGAGGCCCCTACGAGCAGTACTTC
v_call: TRBV19; d_call: .; clone_size: once; j_call: TRBJ2-1; cdr3_aa: CASSPGWSSYNEQFF; cdr3_nt: TGTGCCAGTAGTCCAGGATGGTCCTCCTACAATGAGCAGTTCTTC
v_call: TRBV15; d_call: .; clone_size: .; j_call: TRBJ2-1; cdr3_aa: CATSRGGGRLYNEQFF; cdr3_nt: TGTGCCACCAGCAGAGGCGGGGGCCGGCTTTACAATGAGCAGTTCTTC
v_call: TRBV29-1; d_call: TRBD1; clone_size: .; j_call: TRBJ1-4; cdr3_aa: CSVMTGGLANEKLFF; cdr3_nt: TGCAGCGTAATGACAGGGGGCTTAGCTAATGAAAAACTGTTTTTT
v_call: TRBV6-1; d_call: .; clone_size: .; j_call: TRBJ2-1; cdr3_aa: CASSVSSGQPYNEQFF; cdr3_nt: TGTGCCAGCAGTGTATCTTCGGGACAACCCTACAATGAGCAGTTCTTC
v_call: TRBV7-2; d_call: .; clone_size: .; j_call: TRBJ2-5; cdr3_aa: CASSWDWYQETQYF; cdr3_nt: TGTGCCAGCAGCTGGGACTGGTACCAAGAGACCCAGTACTTC
v_call: TRBV5-6; d_call: TRBD1; clone_size: .; j_call: TRBJ2-1; cdr3_aa: CASSLSGTGTFF; cdr3_nt: TGTGCCAGCAGCCTATCCGGGACAGGGACGTTCTTC
v_call: TRBV6-1; d_call: .; clone_size: .; j_call: TRBJ2-1; cdr3_aa: CASSDGGSYNEQFF; cdr3_nt: TGTGCCAGCAGTGACGGCGGGTCCTACAATGAGCAGTTCTTC
v_call: TRBV5-6; d_call: .; clone_size: .; j_call: TRBJ2-3; cdr3_aa: CASSLAITDTQYF; cdr3_nt: TGTGCCAGCAGCTTGGCCATCACAGATACGCAGTATTTT
v_call: TRBV19; d_call: TRBD1; clone_size: .; j_call: TRBJ2-4; cdr3_aa: CASTLQGQGAKNIQYF; cdr3_nt: TGTGCCAGTACCCTCCAGGGACAGGGGGCGAAAAACATTCAGTACTTC
v_call: TRBV9; d_call: .; clone_size: .; j_call: TRBJ2-7; cdr3_aa: CASSVQGNSYEQYF; cdr3_nt: TGTGCCAGCAGCGTTCAGGGTAACTCCTACGAGCAGTACTTC
v_call: TRBV5-1; d_call: .; clone_size: .; j_call: TRBJ2-7; cdr3_aa: CASSLDPRRAGNYEQYF; cdr3_nt: TGCGCCAGCAGTTTAGACCCTCGCAGGGCCGGTAACTACGAGCAGTACTTC
v_call: TRBV2; d_call: TRBD2; clone_size: .; j_call: TRBJ2-3; cdr3_aa: CASSGLASGGTDTQYF; cdr3_nt: TGTGCCAGCAGTGGGTTGGCTAGCGGGGGCACAGATACGCAGTATTTT
v_call: TRBV7-9; d_call: .; clone_size: .; j_call: TRBJ2-2; cdr3_aa: CASSLNPPRDTGELFF; cdr3_nt: TGTGCCAGCAGTTTAAACCCACCCCGAGACACCGGGGAGCTGTTTTTT
v_call: TRBV7-2; d_call: .; clone_size: .; j_call: TRBJ2-7; cdr3_aa: CASSLVPTVTYEQYF; cdr3_nt: TGTGCCAGCAGCTTGGTCCCCACAGTTACTTACGAGCAGTACTTC
v_call: TRBV7-2; d_call: .; clone_size: .; j_call: TRBJ2-6; cdr3_aa: CASSLATKGWASEFSGANVLTF; cdr3_nt: TGTGCCAGCAGCTTAGCAACAAAAGGATGGGCATCCGAGTTCTCTGGGGCCAACGTCCTGACTTTC
v_call: TRBV6-6; d_call: .; clone_size: .; j_call: TRBJ2-7; cdr3_aa: CASRRNRDGSYEQYF; cdr3_nt: TGTGCCAGCAGACGAAACCGGGACGGATCCTACGAGCAGTACTTC
v_call: TRBV30; d_call: .; clone_size: .; j_call: TRBJ2-1; cdr3_aa: CAWRLANEQFF; cdr3_nt: TGTGCCTGGAGACTAGCTAATGAGCAGTTCTTC
v_call: TRBV5-1; d_call: .; clone_size: .; j_call: TRBJ2-1; cdr3_aa: CASSFLGGAVHNEQFF; cdr3_nt: TGCGCCAGCAGCTTTCTAGGAGGGGCAGTTCACAATGAGCAGTTCTTC
v_call: TRBV5-5; d_call: TRBD1; clone_size: .; j_call: TRBJ1-5; cdr3_aa: CASSLGRDRNQPQHF; cdr3_nt: TGTGCCAGCAGCTTGGGGAGGGACAGAAATCAGCCCCAGCATTTT
v_call: TRBV18; d_call: TRBD2; clone_size: .; j_call: TRBJ2-1; cdr3_aa: CASSPPSGSSSYNEQFF; cdr3_nt: TGTGCCAGCTCACCACCGAGCGGGAGCAGCTCCTACAATGAGCAGTTCTTC
v_call: TRBV7-9; d_call: .; clone_size: .; j_call: TRBJ2-3; cdr3_aa: CASSPLPVGIPDTQYF; cdr3_nt: TGTGCCAGCAGCCCCCTCCCAGTAGGGATCCCAGATACGCAGTATTTT
v_call: TRBV18; d_call: TRBD2; clone_size: .; j_call: TRBJ2-1; cdr3_aa: CASSPPGLASNEQFF; cdr3_nt: TGTGCCAGCTCACCGCCGGGACTAGCGTCCAATGAGCAGTTCTTC
v_call: TRBV10-3; d_call: TRBD1; clone_size: .; j_call: TRBJ1-2; cdr3_aa: CAIRQGADGYTF; cdr3_nt: TGTGCCATCAGACAGGGGGCGGATGGCTACACCTTC
v_call: TRBV6-1; d_call: TRBD2; clone_size: .; j_call: TRBJ2-7; cdr3_aa: CASSTGLAEGEQYF; cdr3_nt: TGTGCCAGCAGTACCGGACTAGCGGAGGGCGAGCAGTACTTC
v_call: TRBV5-1; d_call: TRBD1; clone_size: .; j_call: TRBJ2-7; cdr3_aa: CASSHGTGISYEQYF; cdr3_nt: TGCGCCAGCAGCCATGGGACAGGGATCTCCTACGAGCAGTACTTC
v_call: TRBV11-2; d_call: .; clone_size: .; j_call: TRBJ2-7; cdr3_aa: CASRTGLSEQYF; cdr3_nt: TGTGCCAGCAGAACAGGATTAAGCGAGCAGTACTTC
v_call: TRBV6-5; d_call: .; clone_size: .; j_call: TRBJ1-5; cdr3_aa: CASSFRANQPQHF; cdr3_nt: TGTGCCAGCAGCTTCAGGGCCAATCAGCCCCAGCATTTT
v_call: TRBV19; d_call: TRBD2; clone_size: once; j_call: TRBJ2-7; cdr3_aa: CASSMLRGRAPYEQYF; cdr3_nt: TGTGCCAGTAGTATGTTACGAGGGAGGGCCCCCTACGAGCAGTACTTC
v_call: TRBV28; d_call: TRBD1; clone_size: .; j_call: TRBJ2-7; cdr3_aa: CASSLPGQDYEQYF; cdr3_nt: TGTGCCAGCAGTTTACCGGGACAGGACTACGAGCAGTACTTC
v_call: TRBV2; d_call: .; clone_size: .; j_call: TRBJ2-1; cdr3_aa: CAGTGSGEQFF; cdr3_nt: TGTGCCGGAACAGGGAGCGGTGAGCAGTTCTTC
v_call: TRBV7-2; d_call: .; clone_size: .; j_call: TRBJ1-5; cdr3_aa: CASSFYQNQPQHF; cdr3_nt: TGTGCCAGCAGCTTCTATCAAAATCAGCCCCAGCATTTT
v_call: TRBV7-9; d_call: .; clone_size: .; j_call: TRBJ2-1; cdr3_aa: CASSTDRSYNEQFF; cdr3_nt: TGTGCCAGCAGCACCGACAGATCCTACAATGAGCAGTTCTTC
v_call: TRBV5-1; d_call: TRBD1; clone_size: .; j_call: TRBJ2-1; cdr3_aa: CASSSGQGSYNEQFF; cdr3_nt: TGCGCCAGCAGCTCCGGACAGGGATCCTACAATGAGCAGTTCTTC
v_call: TRBV18; d_call: .; clone_size: .; j_call: TRBJ2-1; cdr3_aa: CASSPNWGDNEQFF; cdr3_nt: TGTGCCAGCTCACCAAATTGGGGAGACAATGAGCAGTTCTTC
v_call: TRBV9; d_call: TRBD2; clone_size: .; j_call: TRBJ2-7; cdr3_aa: CASSVVREGYEQYF; cdr3_nt: TGTGCCAGCAGCGTAGTCAGGGAGGGGTACGAGCAGTACTTC
v_call: TRBV28; d_call: .; clone_size: .; j_call: TRBJ2-3; cdr3_aa: CASSSLAKPTDTQYF; cdr3_nt: TGTGCCAGCAGTTCCTTAGCGAAACCCACAGATACGCAGTATTTT
v_call: TRBV7-2; d_call: TRBD2; clone_size: .; j_call: TRBJ2-7; cdr3_aa: CASSGGLAGPYEQYF; cdr3_nt: TGTGCCAGCAGCGGTGGACTAGCGGGTCCCTACGAGCAGTACTTC
v_call: TRBV29-1; d_call: .; clone_size: .; j_call: TRBJ2-7; cdr3_aa: CSVGARAGKIYEQYF; cdr3_nt: TGCAGCGTTGGCGCTAGGGCAGGGAAGATCTACGAGCAGTACTTC
v_call: TRBV6-1; d_call: .; clone_size: .; j_call: TRBJ1-1; cdr3_aa: CASSVVMNTEAFF; cdr3_nt: TGTGCCAGCAGTGTGGTGATGAACACTGAAGCTTTCTTT
v_call: TRBV7-6; d_call: .; clone_size: .; j_call: TRBJ2-5; cdr3_aa: CASSPVGGQETQYF; cdr3_nt: TGTGCCAGCAGCCCCGTTGGGGGCCAAGAGACCCAGTACTTC
v_call: TRBV10-2; d_call: .; clone_size: .; j_call: TRBJ2-1; cdr3_aa: CASSDLGSSSYNEQFF; cdr3_nt: TGCGCCAGCAGTGACCTCGGGAGTTCCTCCTACAATGAGCAGTTCTTC
v_call: TRBV5-1; d_call: .; clone_size: .; j_call: TRBJ2-2; cdr3_aa: CASSFYARDTGELFF; cdr3_nt: TGCGCCAGCAGCTTCTACGCGAGGGACACCGGGGAGCTGTTTTTT
v_call: TRBV30; d_call: TRBD2; clone_size: .; j_call: TRBJ2-7; cdr3_aa: CAWRRTGLIYEQYF; cdr3_nt: TGTGCCTGGAGACGAACGGGACTAATCTACGAGCAGTACTTC
v_call: TRBV27; d_call: TRBD1; clone_size: .; j_call: TRBJ2-2; cdr3_aa: CASRKGAMAGELFF; cdr3_nt: TGTGCCAGCAGAAAGGGGGCGATGGCCGGGGAGCTGTTTTTT
v_call: TRBV2; d_call: TRBD1; clone_size: .; j_call: TRBJ1-5; cdr3_aa: CASSDSGGSNQPQHF; cdr3_nt: TGTGCCAGCAGTGACTCAGGGGGTAGCAATCAGCCCCAGCATTTT
v_call: TRBV5-1; d_call: .; clone_size: once; j_call: TRBJ2-5; cdr3_aa: CASSLPQGGQETQYF; cdr3_nt: TGCGCCAGCAGCCTTCCCCAGGGGGGCCAAGAGACCCAGTACTTC